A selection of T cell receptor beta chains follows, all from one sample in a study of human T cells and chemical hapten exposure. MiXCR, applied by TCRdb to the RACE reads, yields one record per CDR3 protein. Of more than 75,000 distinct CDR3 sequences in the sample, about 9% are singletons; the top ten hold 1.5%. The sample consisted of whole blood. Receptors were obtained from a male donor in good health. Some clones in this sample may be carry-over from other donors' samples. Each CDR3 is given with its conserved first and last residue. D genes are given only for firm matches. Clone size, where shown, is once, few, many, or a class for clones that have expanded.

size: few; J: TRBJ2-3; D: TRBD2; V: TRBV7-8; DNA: TGTGCCAGCAGCTTAGAAGCGGGGTCTACTAGCACAGATACGCAGTATTTT; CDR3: CASSLEAGSTSTDTQYF
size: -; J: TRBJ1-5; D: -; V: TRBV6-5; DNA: TGTGCCAGCAGTTACTCCGGGGCAGGGCGTGGGGGCAATCAGCCCCAGCATTTT; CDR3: CASSYSGAGRGGNQPQHF
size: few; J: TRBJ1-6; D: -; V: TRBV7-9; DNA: TGTGCAAGCAGGACCGACAGCTATAATTCACCCCTCCACTTT; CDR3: CASRTDSYNSPLHF
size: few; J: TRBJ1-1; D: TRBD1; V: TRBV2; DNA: TGTGCCAGCAGCGTCGACAGGGGGCTGACTGAAGCTTTCTTT; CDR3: CASSVDRGLTEAFF
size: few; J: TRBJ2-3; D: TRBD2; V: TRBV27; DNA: TGTGCCGGTAAAGAGCGGGAAAGGCAGTATTTT; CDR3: CAGKERERQYF
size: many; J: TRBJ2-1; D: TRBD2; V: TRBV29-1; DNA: TGCAGCGTTGAAGTCGCCCTAGCGGCCTACGATGAGCAGTTCTTC; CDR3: CSVEVALAAYDEQFF
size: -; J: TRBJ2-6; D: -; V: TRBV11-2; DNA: TGTGCCAGCAGCTTAGGGTTTTCCTTCTCTGGGGCCAACGTCCTGACTTTC; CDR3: CASSLGFSFSGANVLTF
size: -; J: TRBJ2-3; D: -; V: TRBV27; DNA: TGTGCCAGCAGTTGGGGACCTAGCACAGATACGCAGTATTTT; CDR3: CASSWGPSTDTQYF
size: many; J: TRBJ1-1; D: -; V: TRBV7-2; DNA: TGTGCCAGCAGCTCGGAAGCAGCCGTATTGAACACTGAAGCTTTCTTT; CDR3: CASSSEAAVLNTEAFF
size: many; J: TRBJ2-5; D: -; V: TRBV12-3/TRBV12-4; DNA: TGTGCCAGCAGTTTATGGCTCAGCCAAGAGACCCAGTACTTC; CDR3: CASSLWLSQETQYF
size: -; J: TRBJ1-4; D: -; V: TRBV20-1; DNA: TGCAGTGCTAGAGATTTGGGGCTTAATGAAAAACTGTTTTTT; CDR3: CSARDLGLNEKLFF
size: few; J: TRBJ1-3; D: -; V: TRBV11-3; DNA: TGTGCCAGCAGCTTAAACAGAGACACCATATATTTT; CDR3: CASSLNRDTIYF
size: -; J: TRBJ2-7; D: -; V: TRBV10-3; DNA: TGTGCCATCAGTGAGCGTAGCTCCTACGAGCAGTACTTC; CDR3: CAISERSSYEQYF
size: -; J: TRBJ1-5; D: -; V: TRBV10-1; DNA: TGCGCCAGCAGTGAGTCTGTTGTAAGGACGCCAGGGGACAATCAGCCCCAGCATTTT; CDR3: CASSESVVRTPGDNQPQHF
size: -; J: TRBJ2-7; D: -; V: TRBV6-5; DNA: TGTGCCAGCAGCATATCCAGGTTAGCCCAAACCTACGAGCAGTACTTC; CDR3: CASSISRLAQTYEQYF
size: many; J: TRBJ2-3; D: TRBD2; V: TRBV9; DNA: TGTGCCAGCAGCGTAGTGACTAGCGGACTTGATACGCAGTATTTT; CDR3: CASSVVTSGLDTQYF
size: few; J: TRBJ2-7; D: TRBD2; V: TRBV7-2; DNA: TGTGCCAGCAGCTTACAGTCTAGCGGGGGGCAGAGCTCCTACGAGCAGTACTTC; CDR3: CASSLQSSGGQSSYEQYF
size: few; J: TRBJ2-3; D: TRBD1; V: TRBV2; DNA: TGTGCCAGCAGTGAAGTGTGGACAGGGGGCACAGATACGCAGTATTTT; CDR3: CASSEVWTGGTDTQYF
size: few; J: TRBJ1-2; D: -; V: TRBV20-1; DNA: TGCAGTGCTTATTCTAGGGCAGCCGATCCCCTTGGCTACACCTTC; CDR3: CSAYSRAADPLGYTF
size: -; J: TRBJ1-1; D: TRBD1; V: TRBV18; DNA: TGTGCCAGCTCAGGGACAGGGGGCACTGAAGCTTTCTTT; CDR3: CASSGTGGTEAFF
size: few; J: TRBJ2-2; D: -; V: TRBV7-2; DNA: TGTGCCAGCAGCTCCAAGTTTAGCGGGGAGCTGTTTTTT; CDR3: CASSSKFSGELFF
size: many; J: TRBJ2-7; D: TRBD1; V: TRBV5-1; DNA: TGCGCCAGCAGCCCGACAGGGTCCTACGAGCAGTACTTC; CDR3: CASSPTGSYEQYF
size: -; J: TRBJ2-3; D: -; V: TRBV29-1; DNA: TGCACTCTATCGGGGGTGGTGTCAGATACGCAGTATTTT; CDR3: CTLSGVVSDTQYF
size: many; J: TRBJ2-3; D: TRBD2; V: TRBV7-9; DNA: TGTGCCAGCAGCTCGAAGACTAGCGGGAGGGCTTATACGCAGTATTTT; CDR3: CASSSKTSGRAYTQYF
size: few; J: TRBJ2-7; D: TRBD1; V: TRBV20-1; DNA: TGCAGTGCTAGAGGAAAACAGGGGTATGCAACTTACGAGCAGTACTTC; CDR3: CSARGKQGYATYEQYF
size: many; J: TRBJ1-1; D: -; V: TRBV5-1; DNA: TGCGCCAGCAGCTCAATTACGGGGGCGCCGAACACTGAAGCTTTCTTT; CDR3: CASSSITGAPNTEAFF
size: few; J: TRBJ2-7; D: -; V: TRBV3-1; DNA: TGTGCCAGCAGCCCCATCGGGGAAGGGCGGGACGAGCAGTACTTC; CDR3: CASSPIGEGRDEQYF
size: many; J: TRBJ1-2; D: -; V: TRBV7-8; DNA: TGTGCCAGCAGTCTTAGAGCGGGTGATTATGGCTACACCTTC; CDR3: CASSLRAGDYGYTF
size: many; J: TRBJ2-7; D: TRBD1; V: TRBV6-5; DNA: TGTGCCAGCAGCTCCGGGACAGGGAGCTCCTACGAGCAGTACTTC; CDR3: CASSSGTGSSYEQYF
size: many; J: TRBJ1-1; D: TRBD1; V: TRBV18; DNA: TGTGCCAGCTCGACAGGGGAGAACACTGAAGCTTTCTTT; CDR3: CASSTGENTEAFF
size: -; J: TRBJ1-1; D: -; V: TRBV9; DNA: TGTGCCAGCAGCGTAAAGGTGAACACTGAAGCTTTCTTT; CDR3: CASSVKVNTEAFF
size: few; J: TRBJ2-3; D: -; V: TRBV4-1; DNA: TGCGCCAGCAGCAATAACTACGATCGGGGTGCGACAGATACGCAGTATTTT; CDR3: CASSNNYDRGATDTQYF
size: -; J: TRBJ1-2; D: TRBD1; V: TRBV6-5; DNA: TGTGCCAGCAGTTACGGGGGACAGAACTATGGCTACACCTTC; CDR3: CASSYGGQNYGYTF
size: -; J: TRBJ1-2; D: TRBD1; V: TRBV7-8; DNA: TGTGCCAGCAGCCAAGACAGGGGCAACTATGGCTACACCTTC; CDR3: CASSQDRGNYGYTF
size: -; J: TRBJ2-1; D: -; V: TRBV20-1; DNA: TGCAGTGCTAGGCTTACGGACAATGAGCAGTTCTTC; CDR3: CSARLTDNEQFF
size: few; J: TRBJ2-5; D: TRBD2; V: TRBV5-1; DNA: TGCGCCAGCAGCCGAGGGACTAGCGGGCAAGAGACCCAGTACTTC; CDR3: CASSRGTSGQETQYF
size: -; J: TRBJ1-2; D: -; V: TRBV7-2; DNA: TGTGCCAGCAGCTTCCGTCCTCCAAAGAGTAACTATGGCTACACCTTC; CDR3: CASSFRPPKSNYGYTF
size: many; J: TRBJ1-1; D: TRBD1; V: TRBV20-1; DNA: TGCAGTGCAAAACAGGGGACTGAAGCTTTCTTT; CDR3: CSAKQGTEAFF
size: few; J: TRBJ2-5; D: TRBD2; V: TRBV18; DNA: TGTGCCAGCTCACCCCGGAGCGGGGGAATACAAGAGACCCAGTACTTC; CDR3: CASSPRSGGIQETQYF
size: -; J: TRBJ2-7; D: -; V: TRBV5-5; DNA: TGTGCCAGCAGACAGAGCGCCCCAGGGCTGGGGGGTACCTACGAGCAGTACTTC; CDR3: CASRQSAPGLGGTYEQYF
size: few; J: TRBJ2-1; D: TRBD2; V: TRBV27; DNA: TGTGCCAGCAGTTTAGGGACTAGGTCGTACAATGAGCAGTTCTTC; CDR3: CASSLGTRSYNEQFF
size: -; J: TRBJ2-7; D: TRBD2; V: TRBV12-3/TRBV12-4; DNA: TGTGCCAGCAGTTTAGGGCTAGCGGGCAACTACGAGCAGTACTTC; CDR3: CASSLGLAGNYEQYF
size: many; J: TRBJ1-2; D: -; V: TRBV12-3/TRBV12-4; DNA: TGTGCCAGCAGTTTAGACGGCTATGGCTACACCTTC; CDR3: CASSLDGYGYTF
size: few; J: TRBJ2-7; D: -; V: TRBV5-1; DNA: TGCGCCAGCAGCTTGGAAGGGGGAAGCTCCTACGAGCAGTACTTC; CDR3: CASSLEGGSSYEQYF
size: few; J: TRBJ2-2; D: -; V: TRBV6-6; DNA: TGTGCCAGCAGTTACCCGGACGGAGGGGAGCTGTTTTTT; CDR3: CASSYPDGGELFF
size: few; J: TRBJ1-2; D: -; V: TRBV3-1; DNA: TGTGCCAGCAGCCAAGATCCGAGGGTTCGGGGCTACACCTTC; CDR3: CASSQDPRVRGYTF
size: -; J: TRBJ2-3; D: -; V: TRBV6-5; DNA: TGTGCCAGCAGTTACTCGAATCTCGCCTTCAGCACAGATACGCAGTATTTT; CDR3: CASSYSNLAFSTDTQYF
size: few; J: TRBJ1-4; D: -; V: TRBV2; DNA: TGTGCCAGCAAGGCAGGAAGGAAAGGGGTTAATGAAAAACTGTTTTTT; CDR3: CASKAGRKGVNEKLFF
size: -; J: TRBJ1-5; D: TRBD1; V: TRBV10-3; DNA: TGTGCCATCAGTGACCGGGACAGGGGAAATCAGCCCCAGCATTTT; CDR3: CAISDRDRGNQPQHF
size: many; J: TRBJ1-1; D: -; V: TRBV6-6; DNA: TGTGCCAGCAGTGGCAGGGGAAACACTGAAGCTTTCTTT; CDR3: CASSGRGNTEAFF
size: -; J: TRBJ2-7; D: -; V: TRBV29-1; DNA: TGCAGCGTTGCGGAGACTTACGAGCAGTACTTC; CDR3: CSVAETYEQYF
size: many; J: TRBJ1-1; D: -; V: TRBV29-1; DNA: TGCAGCGTTGTCAGAGGGGAGGTTTACACTGAAGCTTTCTTT; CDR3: CSVVRGEVYTEAFF
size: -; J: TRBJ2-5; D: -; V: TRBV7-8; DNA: TGTGCCAGCAGCTTAAGCAGTCTAGCAAGAGAGACCCAGTACTTC; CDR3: CASSLSSLARETQYF
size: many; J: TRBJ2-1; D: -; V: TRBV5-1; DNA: TGCGCCAGCAGCTTGAGTTACAATGAGCAGTTCTTC; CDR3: CASSLSYNEQFF
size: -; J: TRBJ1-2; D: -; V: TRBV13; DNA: TGTGCCAGCAGCTTAGAGGGTACCTATGGCTACACCTTC; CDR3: CASSLEGTYGYTF
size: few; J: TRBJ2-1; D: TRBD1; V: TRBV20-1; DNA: TGCAGTGCTAGAGGTAGACAGGGGGGTTACAATGAGCAGTTCTTC; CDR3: CSARGRQGGYNEQFF
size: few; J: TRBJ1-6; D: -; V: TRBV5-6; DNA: TGTGCCAGCAGCTTGATGTCTGGCCAGGGCAATTCACCCCTCCACTTT; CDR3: CASSLMSGQGNSPLHF